The 18 T cell receptor beta chains below were found in one sample sequenced in a study of beta chain features in type 1 diabetes. As every portion of the isolated RNA was reverse transcribed, the sequencing read expressed TCRB transcripts. Generated by immunoSEQ multiplex PCR, the TCRdb table keeps only in-frame clones and is missing some. The sample shows 860,000 or so clones, around a sixth of them seen only once. The sample comprised naive CD4+ T cells from blood. Receptors were obtained from a young woman in good health.

This chain links TRBV5-4 with TRBJ2-5; TRBD1 agrees at 9 bases. The CDR3 totals 16 residues. From germline, CDR1 is SGHNT and CDR2 YYREEE (reference sequence). The J segment lost 3 bases and the V segment lost 0 bases, leaving 6 bases of the junction unmatched. CDR3 nucleotide sequence: TGTGCCAGCAGCTTGGCCGCGGGGACAGGGAAAGAGACCCAGTACTTC. Residues: CASSLAAGTGKETQYF. Full variable domain (outside the CDR3, taken from reference TRBV5-4 and TRBJ2-5): ETGVTQSPTHLIKTRGQQVTLRCSSQSGHNTVSWYQQALGQGPQFIFQYYREEENGRGNFPPRFSGLQFPNYSSELNVNALELDDSALYLCASSLAAGTGKETQYFGPGTRLLVL.

CDR3 sequence reads: CSVQQSLAGGPGETQYF. In DNA form, the CDR3 reads TGCAGCGTACAACAAAGTTTGGCGGGAGGGCCGGGGGAGACCCAGTACTTC. The J gene is TRBJ2-5, the V gene TRBV29-1, with 9 bases identical to TRBD2. This CDR3 comprises 17 residues. The J segment lost 5 bases and the V segment lost 6 bases, leaving 19 bases of the junction unmatched. Germline loops: CDR1 SQVTM, CDR2 ANQGSEA.

The V and J genes are TRBV6-4 and TRBJ2-5; D unresolved. Trimming shortened V by 5 bases and J by 5 bases, and 6 bases separated the two germline ends. This CDR3 has 11 amino acids. Germline values: CDR1 MRHNA, CDR2 SNTAGT. The chain's CDR3 is CASSYGETQYF. Written as DNA, the CDR3 is TGTGCCAGCAGTTATGGGGAGACCCAGTACTTC.

J is TRBJ2-7 and V is TRBV28; TRBD1 agrees at 10 bases. CDR1 and CDR2 from the germline V gene are MDHEN and SYDVKM. The CDR3 is 14 amino acids. Trimming removed 6 bases from V and 6 bases from J; junction bases left unmatched: 8. DNA for the CDR3: TGTGCCAGCAGCTTTCACGACAGGGGGCTCGAGCAGTACTTC. As protein: CASSFHDRGLEQYF. The full variable domain, completed using reference TRBV28 and TRBJ2-7, is DVKVTQSSRYLVKRTGEKVFLECVQDMDHENMFWYRQDPGLGLRLIYFSYDVKMKEKGDIPEGYSVSREKKERFSLILESASTNQTSMYLCASSFHDRGLEQYFGPGTRLTVT.

The rearrangement links TRBV6-5 to TRBJ2-5; 7 bases are a match to TRBD1. This CDR3 is 16 amino acids long. J lost 5 bases, V lost 0 bases, and 9 bases had no gene match. Looked up from germline, CDR1 is MNHEY and CDR2 is SVGAGI. The CDR3 DNA reads as TGTGCCAGCAGTTACTCTCCCAGGGGGAGAGGCGAGACCCAGTACTTC. It specifies CASSYSPRGRGETQYF.

There are a few counts of this clone. This chain links TRBV6-5 with TRBJ2-7; no reliable D call. V lost 6 bases and J lost 1, with 4 bases in between. The CDR3 covers 11 residues. Germline CDR1 is MNHEY and CDR2 is SVGAGI. CDR3 region: CASSQSYEQYF. CDR3 sequence (DNA): TGTGCCAGCAGCCAATCCTACGAGCAGTACTTC.

The chain combines TRBV5-1 with TRBJ2-1; 8 bases are shared with TRBD2. Germline assignment: CDR1 SGHRS and CDR2 YFSETQ. The junction had 8 bases not matched to a gene; V was cut back by 0 bases and J by 9 bases. This CDR3 is built from 15 residues. CDR3 in amino acids: CASSLGLALVGEQFF. The CDR3 nucleotides are TGCGCCAGCAGCTTGGGACTAGCGCTGGTCGGTGAGCAGTTCTTC. Full variable domain (outside the CDR3, taken from reference TRBV5-1 and TRBJ2-1): KAGVTQTPRYLIKTRGQQVTLSCSPISGHRSVSWYQQTPGQGLQFLFEYFSETQRNKGNFPGRFSGRQFSNSRSEMNVSTLELGDSALYLCASSLGLALVGEQFFGPGTRLTVL.

The chain couples TRBV29-1 to TRBJ2-3, with a possible D match to TRBD2 (6 bases). The germline gives CDR1 SQVTM, CDR2 ANQGSEA. Trimming removed 6 bases from V and 0 bases from J, with 13 bases in between. The length of the CDR3 is 14 residues. CDR3 in DNA: TGCAGCGTAGACGGGGGTCTTAGCACAGATACGCAGTATTTT. It translates to CSVDGGLSTDTQYF.

The genes are TRBV28 and TRBJ2-7, with D maybe TRBD2 (5 bases). The length of the CDR3 is 16 residues. Trimming shortened V by 2 bases and J by 0 bases, and 14 bases separated the two germline ends. CDR1 and CDR2 from the germline V gene are MDHEN and SYDVKM. This chain's CDR3 is CASSLVGLRSSYEQYF. The CDR3 nucleotides read TGTGCCAGCAGTTTAGTAGGACTGAGGAGCTCCTACGAGCAGTACTTC. The complete variable domain, with remaining parts taken from reference TRBV28 and TRBJ2-7, reads DVKVTQSSRYLVKRTGEKVFLECVQDMDHENMFWYRQDPGLGLRLIYFSYDVKMKEKGDIPEGYSVSREKKERFSLILESASTNQTSMYLCASSLVGLRSSYEQYFGPGTRLTVT.

The table lists this clone with a few counts. V usage is TRBV11-2 and J usage is TRBJ2-7; no clear D gene. The length of the CDR3 is 12 residues. V gave up 11 bases and J gave up 1 base, with 12 bases separating them. Germline V CDR1 and CDR2: SGHAT, FQNNGV. CDR3: CASARSSYEQYF. In nucleotides, the CDR3 is TGTGCCTCGGCTCGGTCGTCCTACGAGCAGTACTTC.

This chain connects TRBV11-2 to TRBJ2-4, with D possibly being TRBD1 or TRBD2 (7 bases each). Germline CDR1 and CDR2: SGHAT and FQNNGV. Trimming stripped 2 bases from V and 0 bases from J, with 17 bases between. This CDR3 has 18 amino acids. CDR3 DNA sequence: TGTGCCAGCAGCTTAATCCAGGGGGGGCATCTAGCCAAAAACATTCAGTACTTC. Residues: CASSLIQGGHLAKNIQYF.

This clone was detected only a few times. The chain is built from TRBV28 and TRBJ1-2; D is possibly TRBD1 (5 bases). The V end lost 8 bases, the J end lost 4 bases, and 20 bases lay between the germline ends. Per the germline V gene, CDR1 is MDHEN and CDR2 is SYDVKM. There are 15 residues in the CDR3. The CDR3 reads CASRPFGTAFYGYTF. As DNA, the CDR3 is TGTGCCAGCCGACCGTTCGGGACGGCATTCTATGGCTACACCTTC.

This clone was seen a few times. This chain uses TRBV6-5 with TRBJ2-7, with a possible D match to TRBD1 (6 bases). The germline V gene encodes CDR1 MNHEY and CDR2 SVGAGI. The CDR3 is made up of 14 amino acids. V lost 6 bases, J lost 0 bases, and 12 bases lay in between. The CDR3 is CASRGAGISYEQYF. The CDR3 DNA is TGTGCCAGCAGGGGGGCAGGGATCTCCTACGAGCAGTACTTC.

The chain carries TRBV7-8 and TRBJ1-1; 7 bases fit TRBD1. The germline V gene encodes CDR1 SGHVS and CDR2 FQNEAQ. Losses at the gene ends were 11 bases for V and 3 bases for J; bases not matched to a gene: 12. The CDR3 consists of 14 residues. CDR3 DNA: TGTGCCCGAGCTAGAAGGGGGCGTTACACTGAAGCTTTCTTT. Amino acids: CARARRGRYTEAFF.

V and J are TRBV25-1 and TRBJ2-1; 9 nucleotides align to TRBD2. Germline loops: CDR1 MGHDK, CDR2 SYGVNS. The CDR3 runs to 15 residues. V lost 3 bases and J lost 4; bases outside the gene matches: 4. Here the CDR3 DNA reads TGTGCCAGCAGTGAGCTAGCGGGGAAATACAATGAGCAGTTCTTC. Amino acids: CASSELAGKYNEQFF.

The table lists this clone with a few counts. This chain connects TRBV10-3 to TRBJ2-5; 9 positions match TRBD1. The CDR3 runs 15 residues. The V gene's germline CDR1 is ENHRY and CDR2 SYGVKD. J gave up 3 bases and V 2 bases, and 4 bases lay outside the gene matches. DNA of the CDR3: TGTGCCATCAGTGAGAGGACAGGGGTGGAAGAGACCCAGTACTTC. This translates into CAISERTGVEETQYF.

The chain recombines TRBV2 with TRBJ2-1; 9 bases agree with TRBD1. CDR1 is SNHLY and CDR2 is FYNNEI in the germline V gene. This CDR3 contains 13 residues. The trim removed 5 bases at V and 9 bases at J, leaving 5 bases unmatched. CDR3 sequence reads: CASSNRGRFEQFF. The CDR3 bases are TGTGCCAGCAGTAACAGGGGGCGGTTTGAGCAGTTCTTC.

This clone showed up just a few times. V and J are TRBV15 and TRBJ1-1, with 8 bases aligning to TRBD1. V was clipped by 0 bases and J by 5 bases; unmatched bases: 14. The CDR3 runs 18 residues. Germline loops: CDR1 LNHNV, CDR2 YYDKDF (reference sequence). This chain's CDR3 is CATSRDTGGRGRKTEAFF. The CDR3 nucleotides are TGTGCCACCAGCAGAGATACAGGTGGCAGGGGGCGAAAGACTGAAGCTTTCTTT.